This T cell receptor beta chain stems from a study of CD4 T cells in relation to SARS-CoV-2 and coronaviruses. Study-level background: No peptide or an HIV-1 Nef peptide pool served as negative control.

Before the COVID-19 pandemic, during about 2011-2019, CD4+ T cells were taken from unexposed donors. Isolation of CD4+ T cells took place after about 10 days in culture. This CDR3 has 16 residues. J gave up 3 bases and V 3 bases, and 7 bases lay outside the gene matches. Germline V gene lookup returns CDR1 LNHNV and CDR2 YYDKDF (reference sequence). The method was immunoSEQ multiplex PCR; TCRdb's version includes in-frame clones alone and lacks a portion of them. This sample yields under 20,000 clones, of which about 74% are seen a single time; roughly 31% belongs to the top ten. Comment on this clone: As yet, its antigen is unknown.

The receptor was isolated from a human donor in good health. Specimen: CD4+ T cells from PBMCs, cultured in vitro. The rearrangement joins TRBV15 to TRBJ2-3, with TRBD1 identical over 9 bases. The DNA for the CDR3 is TGTGCCACCAGCAGGGGACAGGGACTGAGTACAGATACGCAGTATTTT. Encoded protein: CATSRGQGLSTDTQYF.